A single sample gave rise to the 8 T cell receptor beta chains below, sequenced in a study of blood T cell repertoires in COVID-19. Profiled with immunoSEQ multiplex PCR; TCRdb holds only in-frame clones, not every one. The sample holds over 120,000 clones, approximately 87% seen once. Sequenced material: peripheral blood. These receptor sequences come from a human donor in a cohort sampled during active COVID-19.

V is TRBV6-5 and J is TRBJ1-4, with a weak D call TRBD1 (5 bases). The CDR3 is 12 residues long. V gave up 7 bases and J gave up 7 bases, with 10 bases separating them. Germline V gene data show CDR1 as MNHEY and CDR2 as SVGAGI. In DNA, the CDR3 is TGTGCCAGCAAGGGGTTGGGTGAAAAACTGTTTTTT. Residues: CASKGLGEKLFF.

Written as DNA, the CDR3 is TGTGCCAGCGGGACAGGGGTCGGCTACGAGCAGTACTTC. Residues: CASGTGVGYEQYF. The rearrangement uses TRBV19 and TRBJ2-7; 10 bases map to TRBD1. The junction had 5 bases not matched to a gene; V was cut back by 9 bases and J by 3 bases. This CDR3 has 13 amino acids. Germline CDR1 is LNHDA and CDR2 is SQIVND (reference sequence).

The chain recombines TRBV6-1 with TRBJ2-1, with a tentative D call TRBD1 (5 bases). Trimming left V 2 bases short and J 4 bases short, with 12 bases between. The germline V gene has CDR1 MNHNS and CDR2 SASEGT. CDR3 length: 15 amino acids. Written as DNA, the CDR3 is TGTGCCAGCAGTGAACGCAGGGATCCGTACAATGAGCAGTTCTTC. As protein: CASSERRDPYNEQFF.

This clone appeared a few times. The chain employs TRBV7-3 and TRBJ2-2; D is uncertain. The CDR3 runs 13 residues. The V and J ends lost 5 bases and 6 bases respectively, with 10 bases between them. CDR1 and CDR2 from the germline V gene are SGHTA and FQGTGA. CDR3 nucleotide sequence: TGTGCCAGCAGCGGGCAGGTCCCCGGGGAGCTGTTTTTT. It encodes CASSGQVPGELFF.

V and J are TRBV7-2 and TRBJ2-5; TRBD2 aligns across 9 bases. The CDR3 extends over 15 amino acids. In germline, CDR1 is SGHTA, CDR2 FQGNSA. V lost 8 bases and J lost 5; bases outside the gene matches: 12. The CDR3 loop is CASVFSSGAGETQYF. The CDR3 coding sequence is TGTGCCAGCGTATTTTCTAGCGGGGCGGGGGAGACCCAGTACTTC.

This clone has ten or more counts. The chain recombines TRBV10-3 with TRBJ1-1; D is perhaps TRBD1 (5 bases). The CDR3 is 13 residues long. The ends were cut back, 6 bases at V and 6 bases at J, with 14 bases in the middle. The germline V gene has CDR1 ENHRY and CDR2 SYGVKD. In DNA, the CDR3 is TGTGCCATCAGGCGGCAGGGCGGGGCTGAAGCTTTCTTT. This gives the protein CAIRRQGGAEAFF.

This chain joins TRBV6-6 and TRBJ2-1; 7 bases agree with TRBD2. V trimming: 7 bases; J trimming: 7 bases; junction bases outside the gene matches: 10. The germline V gene encodes CDR1 MNHNY and CDR2 SVGAGI (reference sequence). CDR3 size: 14 residues. CDR3 DNA sequence: TGTGCCAGCACCCCGAACTCGGGAGGAAATGAGCAGTTCTTC. Translation: CASTPNSGGNEQFF.

The rearrangement joins TRBV6-5 to TRBJ1-6; 7 bases line up with TRBD1. Germline CDR1 and CDR2: MNHEY and SVGAGI. The CDR3 contains 16 residues. Unmatched junction bases numbered 7, after V lost 2 bases and J lost 6 bases. The CDR3 spells CASSYGNRGGNSPLHF. The CDR3 region has the DNA TGTGCCAGCAGTTACGGAAACAGGGGAGGTAATTCACCCCTCCACTTT.